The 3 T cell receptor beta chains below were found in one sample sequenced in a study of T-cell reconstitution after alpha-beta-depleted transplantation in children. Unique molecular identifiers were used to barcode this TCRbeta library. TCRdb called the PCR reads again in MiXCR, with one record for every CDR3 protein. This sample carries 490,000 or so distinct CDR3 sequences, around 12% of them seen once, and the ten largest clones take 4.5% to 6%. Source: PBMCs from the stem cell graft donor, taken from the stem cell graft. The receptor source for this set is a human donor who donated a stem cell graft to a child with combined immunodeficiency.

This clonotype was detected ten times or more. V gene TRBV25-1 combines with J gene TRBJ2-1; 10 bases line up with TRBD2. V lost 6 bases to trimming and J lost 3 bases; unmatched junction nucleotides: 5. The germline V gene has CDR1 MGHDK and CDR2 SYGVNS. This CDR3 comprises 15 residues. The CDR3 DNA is TGTGCCAGCAGGGTAGCGGGAGGTAGCTACAATGAGCAGTTCTTC. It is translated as CASRVAGGSYNEQFF.

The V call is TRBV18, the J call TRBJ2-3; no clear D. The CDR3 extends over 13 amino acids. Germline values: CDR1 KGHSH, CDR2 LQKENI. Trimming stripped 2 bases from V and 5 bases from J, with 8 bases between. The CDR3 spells CASSPGPGDTQYF. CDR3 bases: TGTGCCAGCTCACCAGGCCCCGGAGATACGCAGTATTTT.

CDR3 protein: CSVVVTVSYNEQFF. The DNA for the CDR3 is TGCAGCGTTGTGGTAACGGTCTCCTACAATGAGCAGTTCTTC. This chain joins TRBV29-1 and TRBJ2-1; D call uncertain. Trimming stripped 4 bases from V and 0 bases from J, with 10 bases between. Germline loops: CDR1 SQVTM, CDR2 ANQGSEA. The CDR3 is 14 amino acids.